These T cell receptor beta chains were read from a single sample in a study of blood T cell repertoires in COVID-19. Sequencing was performed with immunoSEQ multiplex PCR; in TCRdb, only in-frame clones are kept and a portion is missing. The sample records approximately 500,000 clones, approximately 90% being singletons. The sequenced sample consisted of PBMCs or T cells enriched from blood (not recorded which). The source is a woman aged 40 to 55 who had recovered from COVID-19. Both conserved end residues are part of each CDR3. The D gene is left open where the match is weak.

>TRBV9|TRBJ2-7|-
TGTGCCAGCAGCGTATACGCCCAGGCCCCTGGCGACGAGCAGTACTTC
CASSVYAQAPGDEQYF
>TRBV6-2/TRBV6-3|TRBJ2-2|-
TGTGCCAGCAGTTACTCCCCCAGGACCGGGGAGCTGTTTTTT
CASSYSPRTGELFF
>TRBV25-1|TRBJ1-1|TRBD1
TGTGCCAGCAGTGATGACAGGGGGCGAAGTACTGAAGCTTTCTTT
CASSDDRGRSTEAFF
>TRBV30|TRBJ2-5|-
TGTGCCTGGAGTGTAACTAGAAGAGAGACCCAGTACTTC
CAWSVTRRETQYF
>TRBV7-8|TRBJ2-7|TRBD1
TGTGCCAGCAGGGCGGGACAGGGGTACGAGCAGTACTTC
CASRAGQGYEQYF
>TRBV10-3|TRBJ2-7|TRBD2
TGTGCCATCAAAGCGGGAGCGGCCCACGAGCAGTACTTC
CAIKAGAAHEQYF
>TRBV2|TRBJ1-5|-
TGTGCCAGCAGTGATATCAGCAATCAGCCCCAGCATTTT
CASSDISNQPQHF
>TRBV24-1|TRBJ1-5|TRBD1
TGTGCCACCAGTCCCCAGGGGGCTAGCAATCAGCCCCAGCATTTT
CATSPQGASNQPQHF
>TRBV27|TRBJ1-5|-
TGTGCCAGCACCCCCGGGGGGGCAGGCAATCAGCCCCAGCATTTT
CASTPGGAGNQPQHF
>TRBV5-1|TRBJ1-1|-
TGCGCCAGCAGCTTGCAGGCGGGGGGGGCCACTGAAGCTTTCTTT
CASSLQAGGATEAFF
>TRBV7-8|TRBJ2-7|-
TGTGCCAGCAGCTTGGAGGACAGATCCTACGAGCAGTACTTC
CASSLEDRSYEQYF
>TRBV12-3/TRBV12-4|TRBJ2-1|TRBD2
TGTGCCAGCAACGGACTAGCGGCCAATGAGCAGTTCTTC
CASNGLAANEQFF
>TRBV6-6|TRBJ2-1|-
TGTGCCAGCACTCTTGGGGGGAGTAGAACCTGGCAGTTCTTC
CASTLGGSRTWQFF
>TRBV14|TRBJ2-1|-
TGTGCCAGCAGCCAAGATAAGGGATGGGGCCCTGCGGGGCCTTACAATGAGCAGTTCTTC
CASSQDKGWGPAGPYNEQFF
>TRBV5-1|TRBJ1-1|-
TGCGCCAGCAGCTTCGACGGGTTCACTGAAGCTTTCTTT
CASSFDGFTEAFF
>TRBV24-1|TRBJ2-3|-
TGTGCCACCAGTGGTATACAGGAAAAGCAGTATTTT
CATSGIQEKQYF
>TRBV27|TRBJ2-7|TRBD2
TGTGCCAGCAGTTCCACTAGCGGGAGGGCCCAGGGAAACTACGAGCAGTACTTC
CASSSTSGRAQGNYEQYF
>TRBV6-5|TRBJ2-1|TRBD2
TGTGCCAGCAGTTACCAGCCAACTCGACTAGCCAATGAGCAGTTCTTC
CASSYQPTRLANEQFF
>TRBV6-5|TRBJ1-1|TRBD1
TGTGCCAGCATCCACCAGGGGGCCGGTGAAGCTTTCTTT
CASIHQGAGEAFF
>TRBV7-2|TRBJ1-3|TRBD1
TGTGCCAGCAGCTTGCAGGGGGCGAGGGGAAACACCATATATTTT
CASSLQGARGNTIYF
>TRBV14|TRBJ2-1|-
TGTGCCAGCAGCCAGGGCGGAGGGGTATACAATGAGCAGTTCTTC
CASSQGGGVYNEQFF